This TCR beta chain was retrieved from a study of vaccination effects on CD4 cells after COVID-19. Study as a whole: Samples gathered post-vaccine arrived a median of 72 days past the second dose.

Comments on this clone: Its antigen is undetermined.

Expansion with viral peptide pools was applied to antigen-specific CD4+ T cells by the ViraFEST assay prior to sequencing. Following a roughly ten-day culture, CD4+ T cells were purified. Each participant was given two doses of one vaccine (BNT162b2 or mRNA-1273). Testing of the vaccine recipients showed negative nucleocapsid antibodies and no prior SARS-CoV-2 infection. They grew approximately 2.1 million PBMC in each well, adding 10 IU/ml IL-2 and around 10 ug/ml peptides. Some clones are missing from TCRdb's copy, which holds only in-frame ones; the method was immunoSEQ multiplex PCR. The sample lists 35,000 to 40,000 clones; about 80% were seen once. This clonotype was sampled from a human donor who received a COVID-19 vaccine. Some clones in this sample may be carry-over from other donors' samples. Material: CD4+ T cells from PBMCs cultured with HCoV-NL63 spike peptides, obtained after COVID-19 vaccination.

CDR3 sequence: CASSVHTSTTPTYGYTF. The CDR3 DNA reads TGTGCCAGCAGTGTCCACACGTCAACCACCCCTACCTATGGCTACACCTTC. The chain employs TRBV2 and TRBJ1-2, with D unclear. The V end was cut by 4 bases, the J end by 4 bases, with 22 bases between. Germline lookup yields CDR1 SNHLY and CDR2 FYNNEI. The CDR3 is 17 residues long.